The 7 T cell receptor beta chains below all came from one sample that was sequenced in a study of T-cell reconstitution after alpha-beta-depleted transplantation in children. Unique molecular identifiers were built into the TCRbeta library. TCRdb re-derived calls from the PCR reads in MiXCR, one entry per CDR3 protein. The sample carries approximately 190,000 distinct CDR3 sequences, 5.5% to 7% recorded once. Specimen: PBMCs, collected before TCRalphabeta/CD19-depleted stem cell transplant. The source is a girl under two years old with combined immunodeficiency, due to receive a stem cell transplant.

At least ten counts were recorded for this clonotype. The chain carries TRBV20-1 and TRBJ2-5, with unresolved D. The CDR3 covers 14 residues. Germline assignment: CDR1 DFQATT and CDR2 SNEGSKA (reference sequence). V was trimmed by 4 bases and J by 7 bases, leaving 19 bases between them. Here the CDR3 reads CSANWAQSFVTQYF. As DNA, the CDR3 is TGCAGTGCTAACTGGGCCCAATCTTTCGTGACCCAGTACTTC.

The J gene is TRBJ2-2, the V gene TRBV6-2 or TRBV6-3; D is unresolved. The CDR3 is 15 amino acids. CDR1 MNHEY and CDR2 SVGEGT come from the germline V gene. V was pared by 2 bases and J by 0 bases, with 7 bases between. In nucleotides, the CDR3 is TGTGCCAGCAGTTACGAGGCATCGAACACCGGGGAGCTGTTTTTT. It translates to CASSYEASNTGELFF.

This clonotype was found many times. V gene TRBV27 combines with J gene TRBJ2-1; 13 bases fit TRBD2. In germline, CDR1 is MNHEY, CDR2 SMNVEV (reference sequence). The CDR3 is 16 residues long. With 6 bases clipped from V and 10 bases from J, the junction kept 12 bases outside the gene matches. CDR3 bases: TGTGCCAGCAGAAGATATCGGACTAGCGGGAGAGGCGAGCAGTTCTTC. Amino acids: CASRRYRTSGRGEQFF.

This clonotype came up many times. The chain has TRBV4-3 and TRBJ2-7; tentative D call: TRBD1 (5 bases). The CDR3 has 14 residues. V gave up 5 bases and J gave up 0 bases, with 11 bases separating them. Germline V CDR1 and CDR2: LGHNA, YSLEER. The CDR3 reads CASSNTGYSYEQYF. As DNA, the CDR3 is TGCGCCAGCAGCAATACAGGCTACTCCTACGAGCAGTACTTC.

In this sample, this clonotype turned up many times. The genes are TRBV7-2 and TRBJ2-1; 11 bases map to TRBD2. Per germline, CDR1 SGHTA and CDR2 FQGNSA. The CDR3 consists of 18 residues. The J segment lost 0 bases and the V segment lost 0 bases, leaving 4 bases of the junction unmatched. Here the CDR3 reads CASSLAFLAGGSYNEQFF. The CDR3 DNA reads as TGTGCCAGCAGCTTAGCGTTCCTAGCGGGGGGCTCCTACAATGAGCAGTTCTTC.

This CDR3 is CASSLGAGDGELFF. For the CDR3, the DNA is TGCGCCAGCAGCCTTGGCGCGGGGGACGGGGAGCTGTTTTTT. This chain uses TRBV4-3 with TRBJ2-2, with 7 bases lining up with TRBD2. V gave up 4 bases and J gave up 7 bases; unmatched junction bases: 6. Germline values: CDR1 LGHNA, CDR2 YSLEER. The CDR3 extends over 14 amino acids.

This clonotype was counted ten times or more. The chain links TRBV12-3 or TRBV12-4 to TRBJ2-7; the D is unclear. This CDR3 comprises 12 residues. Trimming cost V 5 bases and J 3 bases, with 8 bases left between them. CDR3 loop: CASSADVYEQYF. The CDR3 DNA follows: TGTGCCAGCAGTGCGGACGTCTACGAGCAGTACTTC.